This T cell receptor beta chain was identified during a study of glioma-infiltrating T cells. Across the study: About 920,000 peripheral T cells were targeted at roughly 4.5- to 11-fold coverage.

The iRepertoire nested amplicon-rescue multiplex PCR amplified TCR alpha and beta CDR3s from RNA. MiXCR was run by TCRdb on the multiplex PCR reads, yielding one entry per CDR3 protein. The sample lists about 380,000 distinct CDR3 sequences; 35% to 45% were seen once. Germline CDR1 is MNHEY and CDR2 is SMNVEV (reference sequence). This CDR3 has 17 residues. The trim removed 5 bases at V and 10 bases at J, leaving 16 bases unmatched. This clonotype was detected ten times or more. Its antigen is as yet unknown. Study-level results: A blood CDR3 motif signature was depleted in highly divergent patients. Non-neoplastic patients had below-expected tissue-blood divergence, while all gliomas exceeded expectation. CDR3 overlap between tissue and blood was very small.

Material: glioma tissue, nonneoplastic brain tissue, or PBMCs (not recorded which). The sequence came from a human donor with low-grade glioma or glioblastoma, undergoing nonglioma brain surgery, or in good health (not recorded which). The rearrangement links TRBV27 to TRBJ1-6, with TRBD1 matching 8 bases. The CDR3 nucleotides read TGTGCCAGCAGTCCCTACCCCTCCACAGGGGGGAACTCACCCCTCCACTTT. Translation gives CASSPYPSTGGNSPLHF.